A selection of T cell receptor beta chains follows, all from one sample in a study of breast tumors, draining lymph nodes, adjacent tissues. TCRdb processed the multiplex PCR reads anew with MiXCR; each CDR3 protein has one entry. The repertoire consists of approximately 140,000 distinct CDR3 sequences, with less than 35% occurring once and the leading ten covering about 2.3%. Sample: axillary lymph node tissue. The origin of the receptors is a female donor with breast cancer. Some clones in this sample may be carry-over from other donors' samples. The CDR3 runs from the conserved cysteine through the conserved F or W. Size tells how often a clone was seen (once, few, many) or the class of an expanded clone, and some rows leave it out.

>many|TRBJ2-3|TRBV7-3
CASSPGINSQGIVTDTQYF
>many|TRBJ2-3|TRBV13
CASSLFKTGQYF
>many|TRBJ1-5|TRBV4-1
CASSLRENQPQHF
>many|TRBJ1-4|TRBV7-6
CASSLRTGGGNEKLFF
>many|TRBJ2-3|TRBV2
CASSELAGADTQYF
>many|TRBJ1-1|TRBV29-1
CSVELREGTEAFF
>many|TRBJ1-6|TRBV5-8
CASSLSGTGTNSPLHF
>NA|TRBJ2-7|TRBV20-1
CSATSDYEQYF
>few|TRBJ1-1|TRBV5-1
CASSLVGVVNTEAFF
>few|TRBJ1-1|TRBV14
CASSQDIQAFF
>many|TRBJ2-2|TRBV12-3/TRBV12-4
CASSHRAGSPTGELFF
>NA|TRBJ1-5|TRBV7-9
CASSLGLENNQPQHF
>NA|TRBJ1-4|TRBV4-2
CASSQGTGRNSLFF
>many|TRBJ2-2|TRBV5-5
CASSPTGPRRTGELFF
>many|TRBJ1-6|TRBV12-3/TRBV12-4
CASRRELNSPLHF
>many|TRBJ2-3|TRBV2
CASSEPRVSADTQYF
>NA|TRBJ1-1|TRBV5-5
CARGRLVNTEAFF
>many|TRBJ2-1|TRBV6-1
CASNSGQGFISLGSYNEQFF
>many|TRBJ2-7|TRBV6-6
CASSYGGNYEQYF
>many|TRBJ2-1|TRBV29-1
CSVVAGVIYNEQFF
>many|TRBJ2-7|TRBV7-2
CASSLGSGYEQYF
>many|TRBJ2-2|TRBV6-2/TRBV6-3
CASNHPGGREATGELFF
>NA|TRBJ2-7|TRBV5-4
CASSLSGGSGEQYF
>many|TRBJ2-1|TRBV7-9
CASSLVPSPGTGGGNEQFF
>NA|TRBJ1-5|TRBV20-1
CSARSHDRVGNNQPQHF
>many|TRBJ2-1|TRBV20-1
CSASFRAAVIGNEQFF
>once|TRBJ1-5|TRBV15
CATSRGHHQPQHF
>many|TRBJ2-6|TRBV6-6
CASSPTGQQISGANVLTF
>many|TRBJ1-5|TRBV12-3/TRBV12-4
CASSLGGGTPSGQAHQPQHF
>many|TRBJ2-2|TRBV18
CASSPPGGGTNTGELFF
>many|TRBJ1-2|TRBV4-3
CASSQVLSGVGGYTF